The sequence of this TCR beta chain was determined in a study of T cells after yellow fever vaccination. TCRdb re-analysed the 5' RACE reads in MiXCR, keeping a single row per CDR3 protein. The sample shows about 210,000 distinct CDR3 sequences, roughly 6.2% of them seen only once. CDR3 length equals 13 residues. The V gene lost 3 bases and the J gene lost 1 base, with 5 bases spanning the gap. This clonotype was counted at least ten times. The source of this sequence is a man aged 25-45 years who received the YFV17D yellow fever vaccine. Source: CD4+ T cells sorted from PBMCs, taken on the day of the yellow fever booster vaccination. The rearrangement links TRBV12-3 or TRBV12-4 to TRBJ2-3; D not certain. The CDR3 sequence: CASSLTRTDTQYF. In nucleotides, the CDR3 is TGTGCCAGCAGTTTGACCCGCACAGATACGCAGTATTTT.